This T cell receptor beta chain was identified during a study of early T cells in non-severe SARS-CoV-2 infection. Across the whole study: Investigators sequenced bulk RNA drawn from unsorted whole blood, and chains remained unpaired. Study observations and caveats: VDJdb matches were skewed toward anti-spike CD8 T cell responses.

CDR1 and CDR2 from the germline V gene are SGHAT and FQNNGV. The CDR3 length is 13 residues. V was shortened by 2 bases and J by 4 bases, with 8 bases between the two germline ends. Attachment of unique molecular identifiers to individual cDNA molecules was performed. TCRdb re-called the 5' RACE reads with MiXCR, one entry per CDR3 protein. The sample includes fewer than 80,000 distinct CDR3 sequences, around 14% of them seen just once. Notes on this clonotype: Its antigen is undetermined.

This chain links TRBV11-2 with TRBJ2-5; D not certain. This receptor was taken from an adult who was a healthcare worker with PCR-confirmed SARS-CoV-2 infection or an uninfected control (not recorded which). The sample taken for sequencing was whole blood. Here the CDR3 reads CASSLRFTETQYF. The CDR3 DNA follows: TGTGCCAGCAGCTTAAGGTTCACAGAGACCCAGTACTTC.